Below are 8 T cell receptor beta chains sequenced from a single sample in a study of T cell responses to AZD1222 COVID-19 vaccine. Only in-frame clones appear in the TCRdb table, and some are missing; sequencing was by immunoSEQ multiplex PCR. The repertoire holds roughly 150,000 clones, with 92% as singletons. Sequencing was performed on peripheral blood, taken on day 0 of AZD1222 vaccination. The receptors derive from an adult in good health.

This chain joins TRBV27 and TRBJ1-5, with D possibly matching TRBD1 (6 bases). Trimming removed 5 bases from V and 6 bases from J, with 14 bases in between. This CDR3 has 14 amino acids. From germline, CDR1 is MNHEY and CDR2 SMNVEV (reference sequence). The CDR3 loop is CASSPETGRQPQHF. The DNA of the CDR3 is TGTGCCAGCAGTCCCGAGACAGGACGTCAGCCCCAGCATTTT.

V is TRBV9 and J is TRBJ1-5; TRBD1 is a possible D gene (5 bases). The CDR3 runs to 14 residues. The V and J ends lost 4 bases and 2 bases respectively, with 10 bases between them. The germline V gene encodes CDR1 SGDLS and CDR2 YYNGEE. The CDR3 protein is CASSPQGGNQPQHF. The CDR3 DNA follows: TGTGCCAGCAGCCCCCAGGGAGGCAATCAGCCCCAGCATTTT.

This clone was seen once. The CDR3 nucleotides are TGTGCCAGCAGCTTAACTAACACTGAAGCTTTCTTT. Protein product: CASSLTNTEAFF. This rearrangement joins TRBV7-9 to TRBJ1-1; D uncertain. Trimming shortened V by 2 bases and J by 2 bases, and 3 bases separated the two germline ends. The CDR3 has 12 amino acids. The germline CDR1 and CDR2 sequences are SEHNR and FQNEAQ (reference sequence). The whole variable domain, filled in from reference TRBV7-9 and TRBJ1-1, reads DTGVSQNPRHKITKRGQNVTFRCDPISEHNRLYWYRQTLGQGPEFLTYFQNEAQLEKSRLLSDRFSAERPKGSFSTLEIQRTEQGDSAMYLCASSLTNTEAFFGQGTRLTVV.

This sequence joins TRBV18 and TRBJ1-6; tentatively, D is TRBD1 (6 bases). Germline V gene sequence: CDR1 KGHSH, CDR2 LQKENI. The CDR3 contains 14 residues. V dropped 5 bases and J dropped 8 bases, with 13 bases sitting between them. CDR3 amino acids: CASSAGDGYSPLHF. CDR3 DNA sequence: TGTGCCAGCTCAGCAGGGGATGGTTATTCACCCCTCCACTTT.

V is TRBV5-5 and J is TRBJ2-7, with TRBD1 identical over 9 bases. Germline V gene data show CDR1 as SGHKS and CDR2 as YYEKEE (reference sequence). CDR3 size: 18 residues. Unmatched junction bases numbered 16, after V lost 4 bases and J lost 2 bases. This CDR3 reads CASSHGTGFGLGAYEQYF. The CDR3 DNA follows: TGTGCCAGCAGCCATGGGACAGGGTTTGGTTTGGGGGCCTACGAGCAGTACTTC.

The CDR3 here is CASSQVLRGEAFF. The CDR3 DNA reads as TGTGCCAGCAGCCAAGTTTTGCGCGGTGAAGCTTTCTTT. The chain carries TRBV14 and TRBJ1-1; D gene unclear. This CDR3 region has 13 residues. With 1 base removed from V and 7 bases from J, the gap between germline ends came to 10 bases. Germline V lookup: CDR1 SGHDN, CDR2 FVKESK.

This clone was recorded only once. The gene calls are TRBV6-4 and TRBJ1-5, with no clear D. This CDR3 has 14 amino acids. Trimming pared 2 bases from V and 10 bases from J, leaving 15 bases between. CDR1 is MRHNA and CDR2 is SNTAGT in the germline V gene. In nucleotides, the CDR3 is TGTGCCAGCAGTGACAGCCCCAGAGTAGGTCCCCAGCATTTT. This translates into CASSDSPRVGPQHF.

The chain is built from TRBV11-2 and TRBJ2-3; 9 nucleotides line up with TRBD1. The germline CDR1 and CDR2 sequences are SGHAT and FQNNGV. V was clipped by 5 bases and J by 0 bases; unmatched bases: 6. This CDR3 has 16 amino acids. CDR3 sequence reads: CASSGGTGPSTDTQYF. Here the CDR3 DNA reads TGTGCCAGCAGCGGGGGGACAGGGCCCAGCACAGATACGCAGTATTTT. The full variable domain, with the rest looked up from reference TRBV11-2 and TRBJ2-3, is EAGVAQSPRYKIIEKRQSVAFWCNPISGHATLYWYQQILGQGPKLLIQFQNNGVVDDSQLPKDRFSAERLKGVDSTLKIQPAKLEDSAVYLCASSGGTGPSTDTQYFGPGTRLTVL.